Listed below are T cell receptor beta chains from one sample, sequenced in a study of human T cells and chemical hapten exposure. TCRdb independently ran MiXCR on the RACE reads; one entry per CDR3 protein. The table has 55,000 to 85,000 distinct CDR3 sequences, around 9.8% seen once. This material consisted of whole blood, taken in connection with sensitization to the hapten diphenylcyclopropenone (DPC). Receptors originate from a middle-aged woman with alopecia areata. Some clones in this sample may be carry-over from other donors' samples. The CDR3 runs from the conserved cysteine through the conserved F or W. The D gene is left open where the match is weak. The size of a clone is reported for some rows only, either as once, few or many, or as a class for expanded clones.

V gene: TRBV19
J gene: TRBJ2-3
clone size: many
D gene: -
CDR3 DNA: TGTGCCAGTAGTGGAGGGGCCCAAGATACGCAGTATTTT
CDR3 protein: CASSGGAQDTQYF

V gene: TRBV4-2
J gene: TRBJ1-1
clone size: -
D gene: -
CDR3 DNA: TGTGCCAGCAGACAACCGTCAGGGGCGGTAGAAGCTTTCTTT
CDR3 protein: CASRQPSGAVEAFF

V gene: TRBV24-1
J gene: TRBJ2-1
clone size: few
D gene: -
CDR3 DNA: TGTGCCACCAGTGCGGGAGCTTACAATGAGCAGTTCTTC
CDR3 protein: CATSAGAYNEQFF

V gene: TRBV3-1
J gene: TRBJ1-1
clone size: many
D gene: -
CDR3 DNA: TGTGCCAGCAGCCATGGGGCTAGCACTGAAGCTTTCTTT
CDR3 protein: CASSHGASTEAFF

V gene: TRBV5-6
J gene: TRBJ2-2
clone size: -
D gene: -
CDR3 DNA: TGTGCCAGCAGCTTGAGGGGGGAGCTGTTTTTT
CDR3 protein: CASSLRGELFF

V gene: TRBV2
J gene: TRBJ2-1
clone size: many
D gene: TRBD1
CDR3 DNA: TGTGCCGGCTGGACAGGGGGCGTGGATGAGCAGTTCTTC
CDR3 protein: CAGWTGGVDEQFF

V gene: TRBV24-1
J gene: TRBJ2-2
clone size: many
D gene: TRBD1
CDR3 DNA: TGTGCCACCAGTGATACACAGGGGATAGAGTACACCGGGGAGCTGTTTTTT
CDR3 protein: CATSDTQGIEYTGELFF

V gene: TRBV9
J gene: TRBJ2-3
clone size: many
D gene: -
CDR3 DNA: TGTGCCAGCAGCGTAGGGACTCTCGGGAGCGCAGATACGCAGTATTTT
CDR3 protein: CASSVGTLGSADTQYF

V gene: TRBV27
J gene: TRBJ1-1
clone size: many
D gene: TRBD1
CDR3 DNA: TGTGCCAGCAGCCGGACAGGCGGGGACACTGAAGCTTTCTTT
CDR3 protein: CASSRTGGDTEAFF

V gene: TRBV5-1
J gene: TRBJ2-7
clone size: few
D gene: TRBD2
CDR3 DNA: TGCGCCAGCAGCTTGGATAGCGGGGGGGCCCGCGAGCAGTACTTC
CDR3 protein: CASSLDSGGAREQYF

V gene: TRBV3-1
J gene: TRBJ1-1
clone size: many
D gene: -
CDR3 DNA: TGTGCCAGCAGCCATAGGACACAGAACACTGAAGCTTTCTTT
CDR3 protein: CASSHRTQNTEAFF

V gene: TRBV7-2
J gene: TRBJ2-3
clone size: many
D gene: -
CDR3 DNA: TGTGCCAGCAGCCTTCTTCGGGGTCTAGATACGCAGTATTTT
CDR3 protein: CASSLLRGLDTQYF

V gene: TRBV9
J gene: TRBJ2-4
clone size: many
D gene: -
CDR3 DNA: TGTGCCAGCAGCGTAGATGTGGGTCGGAACATTCAGTACTTC
CDR3 protein: CASSVDVGRNIQYF

V gene: TRBV6-2/TRBV6-3
J gene: TRBJ2-5
clone size: many
D gene: TRBD2
CDR3 DNA: TGTGCCAGCCTCGGCGGGGGACAAGAGACCCAGTACTTC
CDR3 protein: CASLGGGQETQYF

V gene: TRBV6-4
J gene: TRBJ2-5
clone size: many
D gene: TRBD2
CDR3 DNA: TGTGCCAGCAGTGACAATTCAGCGGGGAGGGAAGAGACCCAGTACTTC
CDR3 protein: CASSDNSAGREETQYF

V gene: TRBV7-9
J gene: TRBJ1-1
clone size: few
D gene: TRBD1
CDR3 DNA: TGTGCCAGCGCCCCAGGGGGATTCGCTGAAGCTTTCTTT
CDR3 protein: CASAPGGFAEAFF

V gene: TRBV12-3/TRBV12-4
J gene: TRBJ1-2
clone size: many
D gene: -
CDR3 DNA: TGTGCCAGCAGTTTATGGGATAGGGACTATGGCTACACCTTC
CDR3 protein: CASSLWDRDYGYTF

V gene: TRBV5-1
J gene: TRBJ1-1
clone size: many
D gene: -
CDR3 DNA: TGCGCCAGCAGCTTGGCAGGCGGGACGTTTAACACTGAAGCTTTCTTT
CDR3 protein: CASSLAGGTFNTEAFF

V gene: TRBV7-6
J gene: TRBJ1-6
clone size: many
D gene: -
CDR3 DNA: TGTGCCAGCAGCTTAGCCGCGGGTTCACCCCTCCACTTT
CDR3 protein: CASSLAAGSPLHF

V gene: TRBV5-1
J gene: TRBJ2-1
clone size: few
D gene: -
CDR3 DNA: TGCGCCAGCAGCTTTTACAGGGTCAATGAGCAGTTCTTC
CDR3 protein: CASSFYRVNEQFF

V gene: TRBV5-1
J gene: TRBJ1-2
clone size: many
D gene: TRBD1
CDR3 DNA: TGCGCCAGCAGCTTGTCTCCGGACAGGGAGGCTGGCTACACCTTC
CDR3 protein: CASSLSPDREAGYTF

V gene: TRBV5-4
J gene: TRBJ2-7
clone size: many
D gene: TRBD1
CDR3 DNA: TGTGCCAGCAGCTTGAGACAGGGCGAGCAGTACTTC
CDR3 protein: CASSLRQGEQYF

V gene: TRBV12-3/TRBV12-4
J gene: TRBJ2-1
clone size: few
D gene: -
CDR3 DNA: TGTGCCAGCAGACCCCAGGGGGGGGCCCGTGTGTGGGTGCAGTTCTTC
CDR3 protein: CASRPQGGARVWVQFF

V gene: TRBV7-9
J gene: TRBJ2-7
clone size: many
D gene: -
CDR3 DNA: TGTGCCAGCAGCTCCGGGACCTACGAGCAGTACTTC
CDR3 protein: CASSSGTYEQYF

V gene: TRBV7-6
J gene: TRBJ2-1
clone size: -
D gene: -
CDR3 DNA: TGTGCCAGCAGCTTAGCCCCGGGGGCCTCCCACAATGAGCAGTTCTTC
CDR3 protein: CASSLAPGASHNEQFF

V gene: TRBV9
J gene: TRBJ1-6
clone size: few
D gene: -
CDR3 DNA: TGTGCCAGCAGCGTAGTAGCAGGGGACAATTCACCCCTCCACTTT
CDR3 protein: CASSVVAGDNSPLHF

V gene: TRBV7-9
J gene: TRBJ2-7
clone size: few
D gene: -
CDR3 DNA: TGTGCCAGCAGGGGGAGTTACCCCCAGAAATTGGACGAGCAGTACTTC
CDR3 protein: CASRGSYPQKLDEQYF

V gene: TRBV12-3/TRBV12-4
J gene: TRBJ2-7
clone size: -
D gene: -
CDR3 DNA: TGTGCCAGCAGCCAACTCGATAGAGGGGAGGACGAGCAGTACTTC
CDR3 protein: CASSQLDRGEDEQYF

V gene: TRBV19
J gene: TRBJ2-7
clone size: many
D gene: -
CDR3 DNA: TGTGCCAGTAGTATAGCCCAGGGCTACGAGCAGTACTTC
CDR3 protein: CASSIAQGYEQYF

V gene: TRBV7-7
J gene: TRBJ1-2
clone size: many
D gene: TRBD1
CDR3 DNA: TGTGCCAGGACAGGGGGCGCGGGCTATGGCTACACCTTC
CDR3 protein: CARTGGAGYGYTF

V gene: TRBV12-3/TRBV12-4
J gene: TRBJ2-7
clone size: -
D gene: -
CDR3 DNA: TGTGCCAGCAGGGGAGAGACAATCGAGCAGTACTTC
CDR3 protein: CASRGETIEQYF

V gene: TRBV29-1
J gene: TRBJ2-7
clone size: many
D gene: -
CDR3 DNA: TGCAGCGTTGAAGAGGGCAACTCCTACGAGCAGTACTTC
CDR3 protein: CSVEEGNSYEQYF

V gene: TRBV12-3/TRBV12-4
J gene: TRBJ2-7
clone size: -
D gene: -
CDR3 DNA: TGTGCCAGCAGTTCTCTCCGGGGATGGAACTACGAGCAGTACTTC
CDR3 protein: CASSSLRGWNYEQYF

V gene: TRBV7-2
J gene: TRBJ2-5
clone size: many
D gene: -
CDR3 DNA: TGTGCCAGCAGCGCGCAGAGTCCGGGACTTTGGGAGACCCAGTACTTC
CDR3 protein: CASSAQSPGLWETQYF

V gene: TRBV19
J gene: TRBJ1-6
clone size: many
D gene: TRBD1
CDR3 DNA: TGTGCCAGTAGTATAACCGGGACAGGGGAATCACCCCTCCACTTT
CDR3 protein: CASSITGTGESPLHF

V gene: TRBV28
J gene: TRBJ1-5
clone size: many
D gene: -
CDR3 DNA: -
CDR3 protein: CASSSSTGLGQPQHF

V gene: TRBV20-1
J gene: TRBJ1-6
clone size: -
D gene: -
CDR3 DNA: TGCAGTGCTAGAGGAGACAGCTATTCACCCCTCCACTTT
CDR3 protein: CSARGDSYSPLHF

V gene: TRBV7-2
J gene: TRBJ2-2
clone size: many
D gene: TRBD2
CDR3 DNA: TGTGCCAGCAGTCGACTAGCGGGGGGCCAGAACACCGGGGAGCTGTTTTTT
CDR3 protein: CASSRLAGGQNTGELFF

V gene: TRBV7-2
J gene: TRBJ2-3
clone size: many
D gene: TRBD2
CDR3 DNA: TGTGCCAGCAGCTTAGCCGGGACTAGCTTTAGCACAGATACGCAGTATTTT
CDR3 protein: CASSLAGTSFSTDTQYF

V gene: TRBV11-2
J gene: TRBJ2-2
clone size: many
D gene: -
CDR3 DNA: TGTGCCAGCAGCTTATGGGAAGGGATAAACACCGGGGAGCTGTTTTTT
CDR3 protein: CASSLWEGINTGELFF

V gene: TRBV5-1
J gene: TRBJ2-3
clone size: many
D gene: TRBD2
CDR3 DNA: TGCGCCAGCAGTCAGCTAACGGGGGGGCCGACAGATACGCAGTATTTT
CDR3 protein: CASSQLTGGPTDTQYF

V gene: TRBV29-1
J gene: TRBJ2-1
clone size: many
D gene: -
CDR3 DNA: TGCAGCGTTGACGTATTGGTGGGGGGCGCCTTCTACAATGAGCAGTTCTTC
CDR3 protein: CSVDVLVGGAFYNEQFF

V gene: TRBV30
J gene: TRBJ1-5
clone size: few
D gene: TRBD1
CDR3 DNA: TGTGCCTGGAGTGGGGGGACAGGGGGCGATCAGCCCCAGCATTTT
CDR3 protein: CAWSGGTGGDQPQHF

V gene: TRBV2
J gene: TRBJ2-1
clone size: many
D gene: -
CDR3 DNA: TGTGCCAGCGATTCCCTAGGACGGGGCGGGCGGAATGAGCAGTTCTTC
CDR3 protein: CASDSLGRGGRNEQFF

V gene: TRBV29-1
J gene: TRBJ2-1
clone size: many
D gene: -
CDR3 DNA: TGCAGCGTTGAAGATCTGGGCAGGGAATCCAATGAGCAGTTCTTC
CDR3 protein: CSVEDLGRESNEQFF

V gene: TRBV3-1
J gene: TRBJ2-7
clone size: -
D gene: -
CDR3 DNA: TGTGCCAGCAGCCAACGAGGGATCGAGCAGTACTTC
CDR3 protein: CASSQRGIEQYF

V gene: TRBV5-1
J gene: TRBJ1-2
clone size: many
D gene: -
CDR3 DNA: TGCGCCAGCAGCTTGGGAGTTGCAGAAGCGGATGGCTACACCTTC
CDR3 protein: CASSLGVAEADGYTF

V gene: TRBV15
J gene: TRBJ2-1
clone size: -
D gene: -
CDR3 DNA: TGTGCCACCAGCAGAGATCTGATCGGAAATGAGCAGTTCTTC
CDR3 protein: CATSRDLIGNEQFF

V gene: TRBV6-2/TRBV6-3
J gene: TRBJ2-2
clone size: many
D gene: -
CDR3 DNA: TGTGCCAGCAGCCCGTTAAGGGGGTCGGTCACCGGGGAGCTGTTTTTT
CDR3 protein: CASSPLRGSVTGELFF

V gene: TRBV6-5
J gene: TRBJ1-1
clone size: many
D gene: -
CDR3 DNA: TGTGCCAGCCACGGGCTGATGAACACTGAAGCTTTCTTT
CDR3 protein: CASHGLMNTEAFF

V gene: TRBV4-1
J gene: TRBJ1-3
clone size: few
D gene: -
CDR3 DNA: TGCGCCAGCAGCCAAGATAATGTCCGGGCAGGATGGCCTGGAAACACCATATATTTT
CDR3 protein: CASSQDNVRAGWPGNTIYF

V gene: TRBV20-1
J gene: TRBJ1-5
clone size: many
D gene: TRBD1
CDR3 DNA: TGCAGTGCTAGAGATGGGGAGGGGGCAAGCAATCAGCCCCAGCATTTT
CDR3 protein: CSARDGEGASNQPQHF

V gene: TRBV20-1
J gene: TRBJ1-4
clone size: many
D gene: TRBD1
CDR3 DNA: TGCAGCGCTGGGGGCAGGGGGCACGAAAAACTGTTTTTT
CDR3 protein: CSAGGRGHEKLFF

V gene: TRBV6-1
J gene: TRBJ1-5
clone size: few
D gene: -
CDR3 DNA: TGTGCCAGCAGGAGTTACGTCTTCGGGCAGGGGTATAGGCAGCCCCAGCATTTT
CDR3 protein: CASRSYVFGQGYRQPQHF

V gene: TRBV7-2
J gene: TRBJ1-6
clone size: few
D gene: TRBD1
CDR3 DNA: TGTGCCAGCAGACTTACAGGGGGATCACCCCTCCACTTT
CDR3 protein: CASRLTGGSPLHF

V gene: TRBV5-1
J gene: TRBJ2-1
clone size: many
D gene: -
CDR3 DNA: TGCGCCAGCAGCCTCGACAGTTACAATGAGCAGTTCTTC
CDR3 protein: CASSLDSYNEQFF

V gene: TRBV4-3
J gene: TRBJ2-1
clone size: many
D gene: -
CDR3 DNA: TGCGCCAGCAGCCCTTTGTGGAGCTCCTACAATGAGCAGTTCTTC
CDR3 protein: CASSPLWSSYNEQFF

V gene: TRBV7-2
J gene: TRBJ1-5
clone size: few
D gene: TRBD1
CDR3 DNA: TGTGCCAGCAGCTCACAGGGGGCCCCCAATCAGCCCCAGCATTTT
CDR3 protein: CASSSQGAPNQPQHF

V gene: TRBV6-2/TRBV6-3
J gene: TRBJ2-3
clone size: few
D gene: -
CDR3 DNA: TGTGCCAGCAGTTACGGAGGGGGCGCAGGGACAGATACGCAGTATTTT
CDR3 protein: CASSYGGGAGTDTQYF